Many counts were recorded for the clone carrying this TCR beta chain. The time point denotes: patch test 2, 6 weeks after DPC sensitization. Treatment in this sample: therapeutic diphenylcyclopropenone sensitization with weekly scalp DPC. Total RNA was isolated from whole blood that had not been fractionated. This specimen comes from a study of human T cells and chemical hapten exposure. Study overall: Patients were given diphenylcyclopropenone on the scalp weekly across the approximately 25-week study. Small differences in pooled library volume mainly drove the variation in TCR yields per sample.

As the library was built, unique molecular identifiers were attached to individual cDNA molecules. TCRdb recomputed calls from the RACE reads with MiXCR, one row per CDR3 protein. Seen here are about 82,000 distinct CDR3 sequences, 6.6% observed once, and the top ten hold about 1.5%. Unmatched junction bases numbered 5, after V lost 3 bases and J lost 7 bases. The CDR3 contains 15 residues. This clonotype was sampled from a woman in her twenties or thirties with alopecia areata. Some clones in this sample may be carry-over from other donors' samples. The genes are TRBV12-3 or TRBV12-4 and TRBJ1-4, with TRBD1 matching 10 bases. Sequencing was performed on whole blood, taken in connection with sensitization to the hapten diphenylcyclopropenone (DPC). CDR3 in amino acids: CASSLTGGGGEKLFF. The CDR3 coding sequence is TGTGCCAGCAGTTTGACAGGGGGCGGGGGTGAAAAACTGTTTTTT.